These T cell receptor beta chains were read from a single sample in a study of neurological immune-mediated disorders. TCRdb called the 5' RACE reads again in MiXCR, with one record for every CDR3 protein. Among roughly 80,000 distinct CDR3 sequences listed, roughly a sixth were seen once. What was sequenced was PBMCs. Receptor source: a woman between 40 and 55 years old in good health. The CDR3 runs from the conserved cysteine through the conserved F or W. A D gene is named only where the DNA matches it firmly. Only part of the rows carry a size: once, few, many, or a class if the clone is expanded.

J: TRBJ1-1; D: -; size: many; V: TRBV5-1; CDR3: CASSLAGPDTEAFF; DNA: TGCGCCAGCAGCTTGGCGGGTCCGGACACTGAAGCTTTCTTT
J: TRBJ1-4; D: TRBD1; size: many; V: TRBV4-2; CDR3: CASSQEGQGAEKLFF; DNA: TGTGCCAGCAGCCAAGAGGGACAGGGGGCAGAAAAACTGTTTTTT
J: TRBJ2-1; D: TRBD1; size: few; V: TRBV7-2; CDR3: CASSGLQGWIFF; DNA: TGTGCCAGCAGCGGTTTACAGGGGTGGATCTTCTTC
J: TRBJ2-1; D: -; size: once; V: TRBV20-1; CDR3: CSASIVASWVNEQFF; DNA: TGCAGTGCTTCCATAGTGGCTTCCTGGGTCAATGAGCAGTTCTTC
J: TRBJ1-5; D: -; size: -; V: TRBV7-2; CDR3: CASNGEGHFNQPQHF; DNA: TGTGCCAGCAATGGAGAGGGACACTTCAATCAGCCCCAGCATTTT
J: TRBJ2-1; D: -; size: -; V: TRBV9; CDR3: CASSIDPNEQFF; DNA: TGTGCCAGCAGCATAGACCCCAATGAGCAGTTCTTC
J: TRBJ2-1; D: -; size: many; V: TRBV11-1; CDR3: CASSLARAVSSYNEQFF; DNA: TGTGCCAGCAGCTTAGCTCGGGCGGTTAGCTCCTACAATGAGCAGTTCTTC
J: TRBJ2-2; D: TRBD1; size: -; V: TRBV5-1; CDR3: CASSWGQGAQSYTGELFF; DNA: TGCGCCAGCAGCTGGGGACAGGGGGCGCAGTCATACACCGGGGAGCTGTTTTTT
J: TRBJ2-5; D: TRBD2; size: many; V: TRBV6-5; CDR3: CASSLLAGGKETQYF; DNA: TGTGCCAGCAGTCTCCTAGCGGGGGGGAAAGAGACCCAGTACTTC
J: TRBJ1-1; D: -; size: many; V: TRBV5-1; CDR3: CASSLQSQDTEAFF; DNA: TGCGCCAGCAGCTTACAATCCCAGGACACTGAAGCTTTCTTT
J: TRBJ2-2; D: -; size: many; V: TRBV5-8; CDR3: CASSSTLPARSTGELFF; DNA: TGTGCCAGCAGCTCCACCCTTCCAGCCAGGAGCACCGGGGAGCTGTTTTTT
J: TRBJ1-4; D: TRBD1; size: many; V: TRBV5-1; CDR3: CASSLGSLRQGASSEEKLFF; DNA: TGCGCCAGCAGCTTGGGGTCGTTGAGACAGGGGGCGAGTTCGGAGGAAAAACTGTTTTTT
J: TRBJ2-1; D: -; size: few; V: TRBV5-4; CDR3: CASSLAVTMMAEQFF; DNA: TGTGCCAGCAGCTTGGCTGTTACAATGATGGCGGAGCAGTTCTTC
J: TRBJ1-4; D: -; size: many; V: TRBV12-3/TRBV12-4; CDR3: CASSLNNEKLFF; DNA: TGTGCCAGCAGTTTAAACAATGAAAAACTGTTTTTT
J: TRBJ2-4; D: TRBD1; size: many; V: TRBV20-1; CDR3: CSASSPTGAAKNIQYF; DNA: TGCAGTGCTTCTTCACCGACAGGGGCAGCCAAAAACATTCAGTACTTC
J: TRBJ2-7; D: -; size: many; V: TRBV5-1; CDR3: CASSFGSTGNKEQYF; DNA: TGCGCCAGCAGCTTTGGATCGACAGGCAATAAAGAGCAGTACTTC
J: TRBJ2-5; D: -; size: medium-sized; V: TRBV6-4; CDR3: CASTRDLQETQYF; DNA: TGTGCCAGCACACGGGACCTACAAGAGACCCAGTACTTC
J: TRBJ1-3; D: -; size: many; V: TRBV4-1; CDR3: CASSQGYRQNSGNTIYF; DNA: TGCGCCAGCAGCCAAGGGTACAGGCAAAACTCTGGAAACACCATATATTTT
J: TRBJ1-1; D: -; size: few; V: TRBV6-5; CDR3: CASSNLLRRKNTEAFF; DNA: TGTGCCAGCAGTAACCTCCTACGAAGGAAGAACACTGAAGCTTTCTTT
J: TRBJ1-2; D: -; size: -; V: TRBV11-2; CDR3: CASSQTMGDGYTF; DNA: TGTGCTAGCAGCCAAACGATGGGGGATGGCTACACCTTC
J: TRBJ2-3; D: TRBD2; size: many; V: TRBV12-3/TRBV12-4; CDR3: CASRHWGGLGTDTQYF; DNA: TGTGCCAGCAGGCATTGGGGGGGACTAGGGACAGATACGCAGTATTTT
J: TRBJ2-1; D: -; size: many; V: TRBV5-5; CDR3: CASSLDSPSEQFF; DNA: TGTGCCAGCAGCTTGGATTCCCCAAGTGAGCAGTTCTTC
J: TRBJ1-6; D: -; size: many; V: TRBV6-1; CDR3: CASSGDRSSYNSPLHF; DNA: TGTGCCAGCAGTGGAGACAGGAGCTCCTATAATTCACCCCTCCACTTT
J: TRBJ1-5; D: TRBD1; size: many; V: TRBV12-3/TRBV12-4; CDR3: CASSLVQGGNQPQHF; DNA: TGTGCCAGCAGTTTAGTCCAGGGGGGCAATCAGCCCCAGCATTTT
J: TRBJ2-3; D: -; size: few; V: TRBV6-5; CDR3: CASSKTGPEEADTQYF; DNA: TGTGCCAGTTCGAAGACAGGCCCCGAAGAAGCAGATACGCAGTATTTT
J: TRBJ2-2; D: -; size: many; V: TRBV25-1; CDR3: CASTPVDTGELFF; DNA: TGTGCCAGCACTCCGGTGGACACCGGGGAGCTGTTTTTT
J: TRBJ2-5; D: TRBD2; size: many; V: TRBV5-1; CDR3: CASSFLAGQETQYF; DNA: TGCGCCAGCAGCTTCCTAGCGGGGCAAGAGACCCAGTACTTC
J: TRBJ1-5; D: -; size: many; V: TRBV12-3/TRBV12-4; CDR3: CASSLRGRHQPQHF; DNA: TGTGCCAGCAGTTTAAGGGGTCGCCATCAGCCCCAGCATTTT
J: TRBJ1-4; D: -; size: many; V: TRBV14; CDR3: CASSQGRVQFF; DNA: TGTGCCAGCAGCCAAGGCAGGGTTCAGTTTTTT
J: TRBJ1-1; D: -; size: -; V: TRBV13; CDR3: CASSLTVGEAFF; DNA: TGTGCCAGCAGCTTGACAGTAGGAGAAGCTTTCTTT
J: TRBJ2-3; D: -; size: many; V: TRBV20-1; CDR3: CSARGGFKESTSTDTQYF; DNA: TGCAGTGCTAGAGGGGGGTTCAAGGAATCAACTAGCACAGATACGCAGTATTTT
J: TRBJ1-1; D: TRBD1; size: -; V: TRBV6-2/TRBV6-3; CDR3: CASSYHRQGERDEAFF; DNA: TGCGCCAGCAGTTACCACCGACAGGGGGAGCGGGATGAAGCTTTCTTT
J: TRBJ2-5; D: -; size: -; V: TRBV11-2; CDR3: CASSLDWWASRRETQYF; DNA: TGTGCCAGCAGCTTAGATTGGTGGGCCTCCAGGCGAGAGACCCAGTACTTC
J: TRBJ2-5; D: -; size: many; V: TRBV10-2; CDR3: CASSSQDKTAETQYF; DNA: TGCGCCAGCAGCAGTCAGGACAAAACGGCAGAGACCCAGTACTTC
J: TRBJ1-2; D: TRBD1; size: many; V: TRBV4-3; CDR3: CASSPRQGANYGYTF; DNA: TGCGCCAGCAGCCCCCGACAGGGGGCGAACTATGGCTACACCTTC
J: TRBJ2-5; D: -; size: -; V: TRBV5-1; CDR3: CASSLRGYQETQYF; DNA: TGCGCCAGCAGCTTACGGGGCTACCAAGAGACCCAGTACTTC
J: TRBJ2-5; D: -; size: many; V: TRBV15; CDR3: CATRAGTQETQYF; DNA: TGTGCCACCAGAGCCGGGACGCAAGAGACCCAGTACTTC
J: TRBJ1-2; D: TRBD1; size: many; V: TRBV20-1; CDR3: CSAMTGTTYGYTF; DNA: TGCAGTGCTATGACAGGGACCACCTATGGCTACACCTTC
J: TRBJ2-7; D: TRBD1; size: many; V: TRBV5-1; CDR3: CASSLGDRDFNEQYF; DNA: TGCGCCAGCAGCTTGGGGGACAGGGATTTCAACGAGCAGTACTTC
J: TRBJ2-2; D: -; size: many; V: TRBV7-3; CDR3: CASSFNANTGELFF; DNA: TGTGCCAGCAGCTTCAACGCGAACACCGGGGAGCTGTTTTTT
J: TRBJ1-4; D: -; size: many; V: TRBV12-3/TRBV12-4; CDR3: CASSFSRGSEKLFF; DNA: TGTGCCAGCAGTTTCTCGAGGGGCAGTGAAAAACTGTTTTTT
J: TRBJ2-3; D: TRBD2; size: many; V: TRBV7-6; CDR3: CASSLTSGGLRSTDTQYF; DNA: TGTGCCAGCAGCCTAACTAGCGGGGGTCTTCGTAGCACAGATACGCAGTATTTT
J: TRBJ2-3; D: -; size: -; V: TRBV11-2; CDR3: CASSPGQRSSSTDTQYF; DNA: TGTGCCAGCAGCCCAGGACAGAGATCCTCTAGCACAGATACGCAGTATTTT
J: TRBJ2-7; D: -; size: -; V: TRBV4-2; CDR3: CASSQDTGEGVYEQYF; DNA: TGTGCCAGCAGCCAAGATACGGGGGAGGGGGTCTACGAGCAGTACTTC
J: TRBJ2-7; D: -; size: many; V: TRBV18; CDR3: CASSPPDGDEQYF; DNA: TGTGCCAGCTCACCACCGGATGGCGACGAGCAGTACTTC
J: TRBJ2-7; D: TRBD1; size: many; V: TRBV5-1; CDR3: CASSLLGTGGNEQYF; DNA: TGCGCCAGCAGCTTGTTGGGGACAGGGGGCAACGAGCAGTACTTC
J: TRBJ2-2; D: -; size: few; V: TRBV28; CDR3: CASSVDSNTGELFF; DNA: TGTGCCAGCAGTGTGGACAGTAACACCGGGGAGCTGTTTTTT
J: TRBJ2-3; D: TRBD2; size: -; V: TRBV3-1; CDR3: CASSQRRLAGYDTQYF; DNA: TGTGCCAGCAGCCAACGTCGACTAGCGGGGTACGATACGCAGTATTTT
J: TRBJ1-5; D: -; size: -; V: TRBV7-9; CDR3: CASSPTGVDQPQHF; DNA: TGTGCCAGCAGCCCAACGGGGGTCGACCAGCCCCAGCATTTT
J: TRBJ2-7; D: TRBD1; size: many; V: TRBV6-6; CDR3: CASSYSTGQGTDEQYF; DNA: TGTGCCAGCAGTTACAGTACGGGACAGGGCACTGACGAGCAGTACTTC